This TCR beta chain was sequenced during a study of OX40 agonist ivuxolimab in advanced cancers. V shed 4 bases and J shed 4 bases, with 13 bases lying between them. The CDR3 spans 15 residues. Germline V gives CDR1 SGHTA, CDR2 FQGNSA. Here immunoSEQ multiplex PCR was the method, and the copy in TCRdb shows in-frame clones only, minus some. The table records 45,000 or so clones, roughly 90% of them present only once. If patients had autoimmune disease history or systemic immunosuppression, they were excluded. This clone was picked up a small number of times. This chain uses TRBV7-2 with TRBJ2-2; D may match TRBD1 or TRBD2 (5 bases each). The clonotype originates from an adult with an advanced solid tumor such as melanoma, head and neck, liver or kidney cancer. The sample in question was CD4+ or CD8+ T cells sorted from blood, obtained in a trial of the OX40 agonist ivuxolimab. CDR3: CASSSSRGGTGELFF. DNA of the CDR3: TGTGCCAGCAGCTCCTCCCGGGGCGGCACCGGGGAGCTGTTTTTT.